These 22 T cell receptor beta chains were sequenced from one sample in a study of T cells after yellow fever vaccination. TCRdb passed the 5' RACE reads through MiXCR, listing each CDR3 protein once. This sample has under 200,000 distinct CDR3 sequences, with roughly 11% found just once. The input for sequencing was CD8+ T cells sorted from PBMCs, taken 15 days after the yellow fever booster vaccination. These receptors were collected from a man aged 18 to 29 who received the YFV17D yellow fever vaccine.

The genes are TRBV20-1 and TRBJ2-3, with D tentatively TRBD2 (5 bases). CDR3 length: 14 amino acids. Trimming removed 6 bases at V and 2 bases at J, with 15 bases between. CDR1 and CDR2 (germline): DFQATT, SNEGSKA (reference sequence). This chain's CDR3 is CSAWTTDSTDTQYF. DNA of the CDR3: TGCAGTGCCTGGACGACGGACTCCACAGATACGCAGTATTTT.

The chain combines TRBV5-6 with TRBJ2-1; D might be TRBD2 (5 bases). The CDR3 is 13 residues long. Trimming took off 0 bases at V and 9 bases at J, with 10 bases between the two ends. The germline CDR1 and CDR2 sequences are SGHDT and YYEEEE. The CDR3 is CASSLGAGAEQFF. The DNA of the CDR3 is TGTGCCAGCAGCTTGGGGGCGGGTGCTGAGCAGTTCTTC.

J is TRBJ2-7 and V is TRBV4-1; 8 nucleotides agree with TRBD2. The CDR3 runs to 19 residues. Germline CDR1 is MGHRA and CDR2 is YSYEKL. V was pared by 0 bases and J by 2 bases, with 15 bases of the junction left unmatched. The CDR3 sequence is CASSQDSHISGAYPYEQYV. The CDR3 DNA reads TGCGCCAGCAGCCAAGATTCACACATTAGCGGGGCTTACCCCTACGAGCAGTACGTC.

The V and J genes are TRBV19 and TRBJ2-7, with D possibly matching TRBD1 (6 bases). V was pared by 7 bases and J by 3 bases, with 16 bases between. Germline-derived CDR1 and CDR2 are LNHDA and SQIVND (reference sequence). CDR3 length: 14 amino acids. CDR3 nucleotide sequence: TGTGCCAGTATGACACCGGGACAAGACTACGAGCAGTACTTC. Translation: CASMTPGQDYEQYF.

The table lists this clonotype with many counts. The chain recombines TRBV7-2 with TRBJ1-1; possibly TRBD1 for D (6 bases). Germline V gene lookup returns CDR1 SGHTA and CDR2 FQGNSA. There are 14 residues in the CDR3. Trimming shortened V by 0 bases and J by 3 bases, and 8 bases separated the two germline ends. The CDR3 DNA reads TGTGCCAGCAGCTTAGCCGGGGGGCACACTGAAGCTTTCTTT. Translation: CASSLAGGHTEAFF. The variable domain in full, with the rest retrieved from reference TRBV7-2 and TRBJ1-1, is GAGVSQSPSNKVTEKGKDVELRCDPISGHTALYWYRQSLGQGLEFLIYFQGNSAPDKSGLPSDRFSAERTGGSVSTLTIQRTQQEDSAVYLCASSLAGGHTEAFFGQGTRLTVV.

This clonotype was recorded a few times. The genes are TRBV4-3 and TRBJ2-2, with D tentatively TRBD2 (6 bases). The CDR3 is 15 residues long. The germline gives CDR1 LGHNA, CDR2 YSLEER. Trimming cost V 4 bases and J 3 bases, with 12 bases left between them. CDR3 bases: TGCGCCAGCAGCCTCCTGGGGACTTACACCGGGGAGCTGTTTTTT. Encoded protein: CASSLLGTYTGELFF.

This clonotype has only a few counts. The chain carries TRBV2 and TRBJ2-1; D remains ambiguous. The ends were cut back, 10 bases at V and 9 bases at J, with 16 bases in the middle. This CDR3 has 12 residues. The germline V gene encodes CDR1 SNHLY and CDR2 FYNNEI. As DNA, the CDR3 is TGTGCCACATCAATTTGGGTCAGTGAGCAGTTCTTC. It translates to CATSIWVSEQFF.

The rearrangement uses TRBV12-3 or TRBV12-4 and TRBJ2-7; 11 bases match TRBD1. The CDR3 has 13 residues. V lost 5 bases to trimming and J lost 7 bases; unmatched junction nucleotides: 4. CDR3 sequence reads: CASSVDRGLEQYV. The CDR3 DNA reads TGTGCCAGCAGTGTGGACAGGGGGCTAGAGCAGTACGTC.

This clonotype has only a few counts. The J gene is TRBJ2-3, the V gene TRBV4-1; D perhaps matches TRBD2 (6 bases). The length of the CDR3 is 17 residues. Germline CDR1 MGHRA, CDR2 YSYEKL. Trimming left V 0 bases short and J 0 bases short, with 13 bases between. Written as DNA, the CDR3 is TGCGCCAGCAGCCAAGATCGTCGGGAGAAAAGCACAGATACGCAGTATTTT. As protein: CASSQDRREKSTDTQYF.

The chain has TRBV19 and TRBJ2-7; perhaps TRBD1 as D (6 bases). Looked up from germline, CDR1 is LNHDA and CDR2 is SQIVND (reference sequence). Deletions cut 6 bases from V and 2 bases from J, with 14 bases between. The CDR3 is 14 residues long. The CDR3 DNA reads as TGTGCCAGTAGCCTAACAGGGATGGCCTACGAGCAGTACTTC. It is translated as CASSLTGMAYEQYF. Full variable domain (missing parts from reference TRBV19 and TRBJ2-7): DGGITQSPKYLFRKEGQNVTLSCEQNLNHDAMYWYRQDPGQGLRLIYYSQIVNDFQKGDIAEGYSVSREKKESFPLTVTSAQKNPTAFYLCASSLTGMAYEQYFGPGTRLTVT.

J is TRBJ2-1 and V is TRBV20-1; D is possibly TRBD2 (5 bases). The V gene's germline CDR1 is DFQATT and CDR2 SNEGSKA (reference sequence). CDR3 length: 11 amino acids. The V and J ends lost 1 base and 8 bases respectively, with 6 bases between them. In DNA, the CDR3 is TGCAGTGCTAGAGCGGGGTATGAGCAGTTCTTC. Translated, it gives CSARAGYEQFF.

The chain is built from TRBV6-1 and TRBJ2-3, with D perhaps assigned TRBD1 or TRBD2 (5 bases each). This CDR3 is 15 amino acids long. Trimming shortened V by 0 bases and J by 2 bases, and 9 bases separated the two germline ends. The germline gives CDR1 MNHNS, CDR2 SASEGT. CDR3 bases: TGTGCCAGCAGTGAAGCAGTTGGGACCACAGATACGCAGTATTTT. Its translation is CASSEAVGTTDTQYF.

The chain combines TRBV4-3 with TRBJ1-1, with TRBD1 matching over 7 bases. Trimming at V came to 1 base and at J to 2 bases, leaving 13 bases not matched to a gene. The CDR3 covers 18 residues. The germline CDR1 and CDR2 sequences are LGHNA and YSLEER. The CDR3 loop is CASSQGPGARQGNTEAFF. The CDR3 DNA is TGCGCCAGCAGCCAAGGTCCGGGGGCGAGACAGGGAAACACTGAAGCTTTCTTT.

The J gene is TRBJ2-1, the V gene TRBV28; D is unclear. Trimming removed 7 bases at V and 13 bases at J, with 14 bases between. The V gene's germline CDR1 is MDHEN and CDR2 SYDVKM. This CDR3 contains 11 residues. CDR3 DNA: TGTGCCAGCAATAGGTATCCGGTCCAGTTCTTC. This codes for CASNRYPVQFF.

This clonotype was observed many times. The gene calls are TRBV7-2 and TRBJ2-4; D tentatively fits TRBD1 or TRBD2 (6 bases each). Between the trimmed V and J ends, which lost 6 bases and 4 bases, there was a span of 13 bases. CDR1 is SGHTA, CDR2 FQGNSA, per germline. The CDR3 contains 14 residues. The CDR3 spells CASREGDLKNIQYF. Here the CDR3 DNA reads TGTGCCAGCAGGGAGGGGGACTTGAAAAACATTCAGTACTTC.

The chain uses TRBV7-9 and TRBJ1-5; D is unresolved. Germline V gene sequence: CDR1 SEHNR, CDR2 FQNEAQ (reference sequence). This CDR3 spans 18 amino acids. Trimming shortened V by 6 bases and J by 0 bases, and 21 bases separated the two germline ends. The CDR3 is CASSPTADGVYSNQPQHF. The DNA of the CDR3 is TGTGCCAGCAGTCCCACTGCGGACGGCGTATATAGCAATCAGCCCCAGCATTTT.

This clonotype was recorded many times. The gene calls are TRBV5-6 and TRBJ1-2; no definite D call. Germline assignment: CDR1 SGHDT and CDR2 YYEEEE. This CDR3 spans 13 amino acids. Deletions cut 4 bases from V and 1 base from J, with 8 bases between. CDR3 in DNA: TGTGCCAGCAGCCCGGGGTTTAACTATGGCTACACCTTC. This gives the protein CASSPGFNYGYTF.

This chain connects TRBV7-9 to TRBJ2-6; possibly TRBD2 for D (6 bases). Germline values: CDR1 SEHNR, CDR2 FQNEAQ (reference sequence). The CDR3 loop spans 13 amino acids. CDR3 loop: CVLGGSGANVLTF. The DNA for the CDR3 is TGTGTCCTGGGGGGATCTGGGGCCAACGTCCTGACTTTC.

V and J are TRBV6-1 and TRBJ2-7; a possible D gene is TRBD2 (5 bases). The V gene's germline CDR1 is MNHNS and CDR2 SASEGT. V gave up 4 bases and J gave up 4 bases, with 17 bases separating them. The CDR3 extends over 15 amino acids. CDR3 sequence: CASSATSGNYYEQYF. The CDR3 region has the DNA TGTGCCAGCAGTGCCACATCCGGGAATTATTACGAGCAGTACTTC.

The chain employs TRBV7-9 and TRBJ2-3; 10 positions agree with TRBD2. There are 19 residues in the CDR3. The germline V gene has CDR1 SEHNR and CDR2 FQNEAQ (reference sequence). The trim removed 5 bases at V and 2 bases at J, leaving 16 bases unmatched. The CDR3 loop reads CASSLISSGGEKFTDTQYF. The DNA for the CDR3 is TGTGCCAGCAGCCTAATCTCTAGCGGGGGAGAAAAATTCACAGATACGCAGTATTTT.

This clonotype has more than one count but fewer than ten. The chain combines TRBV4-3 with TRBJ2-1; TRBD2 aligns across 9 bases. J was trimmed by 7 bases and V by 0 bases; bases with no gene match: 10. The CDR3 has 17 amino acids. The V gene's germline CDR1 is LGHNA and CDR2 YSLEER. CDR3 in DNA: TGCGCCAGCAGCCAAGATGGATCTAGCGGGACCCCTAATGAGCAGTTCTTC. Residues: CASSQDGSSGTPNEQFF.

The V and J genes are TRBV28 and TRBJ2-5; 9 bases map to TRBD2. In germline, CDR1 is MDHEN, CDR2 SYDVKM. J was trimmed by 5 bases and V by 5 bases; bases with no gene match: 6. The CDR3 is made up of 14 amino acids. As DNA, the CDR3 is TGTGCCAGCAGTGCCGCGGGGGGGGCGGAGACCCAGTACTTC. It yields the protein CASSAAGGAETQYF.